The sequence of this T cell receptor (beta chain) was determined in a study of cytomegalovirus exposure and HLA in healthy donors. General observations from the study: CMV antigen specificity was confirmed in vitro for three CMV-associated chains.

The table came from immunoSEQ multiplex PCR; TCRdb's copy has only in-frame clones and leaves some out. The table lists around 150,000 clones, more than 75% of them singletons. Notes on this clone: What it binds is not known.

Germline V gene sequence: CDR1 SGHNT, CDR2 YYREEE (reference sequence). Trimming cost V 0 bases and J 4 bases; bases outside gene matches: 2. This CDR3 spans 15 amino acids. This clonotype was obtained from a man between 18 and 29 years old in good health and CMV-seronegative. The specimen sequenced was PBMCs. The rearrangement links TRBV5-4 to TRBJ2-2; 8 bases match TRBD1. Here the CDR3 DNA reads TGTGCCAGCAGCTTGGGGACAGGGTCCACCGGGGAGCTGTTTTTT. Translated: CASSLGTGSTGELFF.